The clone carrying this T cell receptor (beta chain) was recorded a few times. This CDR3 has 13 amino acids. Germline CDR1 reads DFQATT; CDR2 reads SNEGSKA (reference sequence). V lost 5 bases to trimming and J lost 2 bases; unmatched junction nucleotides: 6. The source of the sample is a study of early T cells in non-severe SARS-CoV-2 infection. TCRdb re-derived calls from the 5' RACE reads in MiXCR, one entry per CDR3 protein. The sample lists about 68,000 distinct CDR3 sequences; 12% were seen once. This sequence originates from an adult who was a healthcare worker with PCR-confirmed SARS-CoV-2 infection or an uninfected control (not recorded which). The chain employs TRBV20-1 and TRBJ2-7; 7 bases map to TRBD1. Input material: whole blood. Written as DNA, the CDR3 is TGCAGTGCTCACGACAGGGAACCCTACGAGCAGTACTTC. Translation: CSAHDREPYEQYF.